Below are 22 T cell receptor beta chains sequenced from a single sample in a study of shared clonotypes between healthy human individuals. Using immunoSEQ multiplex PCR, the repertoire was profiled, and TCRdb retains in-frame clones only, with some absent. The data contain millions of clones, 95% of them singletons. Sequenced: naive CD4+ T cells sorted from blood. Described subset: CD45RA+ positively selected. Receptors were obtained from a man aged 18 to 29 in good health.

In its sample, this clone was seen once. The chain joins TRBV4-2 to TRBJ2-3; D unresolved. The CDR3 has 12 amino acids. Germline V lookup: CDR1 LGHNA, CDR2 YNFKEQ. V was trimmed by 5 bases and J by 4 bases, leaving 7 bases between them. The CDR3 DNA sequence: TGTGCCAGCAGCTTACGAGCAGATACGCAGTATTTT. Translating it yields CASSLRADTQYF.

The chain links TRBV28 to TRBJ1-2; 9 bases map to TRBD1. The CDR3 length is 13 residues. V was pared by 5 bases and J by 7 bases, with 5 bases of the junction left unmatched. The germline V gene has CDR1 MDHEN and CDR2 SYDVKM. CDR3 residues: CASSRDRVGGYTF. The CDR3 region has the DNA TGTGCCAGCAGTCGGGACAGGGTGGGTGGCTACACCTTC.

J is TRBJ1-3 and V is TRBV7-9; 8 bases match TRBD1. Germline V gives CDR1 SEHNR, CDR2 FQNEAQ (reference sequence). The V segment lost 3 bases and the J segment 2 bases; nucleotides outside the gene matches: 6. The CDR3 runs to 16 residues. This CDR3 reads CASSFQGAVAGNTIYF. The CDR3 DNA sequence: TGTGCCAGCAGCTTCCAGGGGGCAGTAGCTGGAAACACCATATATTTT.

This clone was seen ten or more times. V and J are TRBV30 and TRBJ2-4, with D unresolved. V shed 2 bases and J shed 0 bases, with 8 bases lying between them. Per germline, CDR1 GTSNPN and CDR2 SVGIG (reference sequence). The CDR3 is 14 amino acids. Here the CDR3 DNA reads TGTGCCTGGAGTATGGGGATAGCCAAAAACATTCAGTACTTC. Translation gives CAWSMGIAKNIQYF.

The V gene is TRBV9, the J gene TRBJ2-3; no reliable D call. The length of the CDR3 is 15 residues. Germline V CDR1 and CDR2: SGDLS, YYNGEE. The V end lost 4 bases, the J end lost 0 bases, and 12 bases lay between the germline ends. CDR3 residues: CASSPTVRSTDTQYF. The DNA for the CDR3 is TGTGCCAGCAGCCCAACGGTCCGGAGCACAGATACGCAGTATTTT.

This chain uses TRBV10-3 with TRBJ2-1; TRBD2 matches 8 bases. The ends lost 8 bases at V and 6 bases at J; junction bases unmatched: 6. Germline lookup yields CDR1 ENHRY and CDR2 SYGVKD. The CDR3 is 13 amino acids. CDR3 sequence (DNA): TGTGCCATCGGCGCGGGAGGCCTCAATGAGCAGTTCTTC. Translating gives CAIGAGGLNEQFF.

The chain links TRBV6-5 to TRBJ2-2; 11 positions match TRBD1. The V gene's germline CDR1 is MNHEY and CDR2 SVGAGI. J was trimmed by 7 bases and V by 5 bases; bases with no gene match: 6. CDR3 length: 15 residues. The CDR3 coding sequence is TGTGCCAGCAGTCACGGACAGGGGGCAGGCGGGGAGCTGTTTTTT. It codes for CASSHGQGAGGELFF.

This clone was detected only once. CDR3 region: CAINQGNQPQHF. Written as DNA, the CDR3 is TGTGCCATCAACCAGGGAAATCAGCCCCAGCATTTT. V gene TRBV10-3 combines with J gene TRBJ1-5; maybe TRBD1 (5 bases). V lost 7 bases and J lost 4, with 8 bases in between. The V gene's germline CDR1 is ENHRY and CDR2 SYGVKD. The CDR3 consists of 12 residues.

The rearrangement links TRBV7-2 to TRBJ2-7, with D unresolved. Trimming removed 5 bases from V and 2 bases from J, with 10 bases in between. This CDR3 is 13 amino acids long. The V gene's germline CDR1 is SGHTA and CDR2 FQGNSA. CDR3 sequence: CASSPYGPYEQYF. In nucleotides, the CDR3 is TGTGCCAGCAGCCCCTACGGACCCTACGAGCAGTACTTC. The variable domain in full, with the rest retrieved from reference TRBV7-2 and TRBJ2-7, is GAGVSQSPSNKVTEKGKDVELRCDPISGHTALYWYRQSLGQGLEFLIYFQGNSAPDKSGLPSDRFSAERTGGSVSTLTIQRTQQEDSAVYLCASSPYGPYEQYFGPGTRLTVT.

The chain carries TRBV28 and TRBJ2-7, with 8 bases that match TRBD2. CDR1 is MDHEN, CDR2 SYDVKM, per germline. The CDR3 covers 14 residues. With 6 bases clipped from V and 5 bases from J, the junction kept 9 bases outside the gene matches. The CDR3 region is CASRLGGRTHEQYF. The CDR3 bases are TGTGCCAGCAGATTGGGCGGGAGGACTCACGAGCAGTACTTC. The whole variable domain, remainder taken from reference TRBV28 and TRBJ2-7, is DVKVTQSSRYLVKRTGEKVFLECVQDMDHENMFWYRQDPGLGLRLIYFSYDVKMKEKGDIPEGYSVSREKKERFSLILESASTNQTSMYLCASRLGGRTHEQYFGPGTRLTVT.

The chain has TRBV7-2 and TRBJ2-1; 8 bases agree with TRBD2. Germline V gene data show CDR1 as SGHTA and CDR2 as FQGNSA. The CDR3 has 15 amino acids. J gave up 8 bases and V 5 bases, and 11 bases lay outside the gene matches. The CDR3 nucleotides are TGTGCCAGCAGCAGAGGGGGGACTAGGATGGATGAGCAGTTCTTC. Translation: CASSRGGTRMDEQFF.

The rearrangement links TRBV5-1 to TRBJ1-1; D call uncertain. V shed 1 base and J shed 4 bases, with 11 bases lying between them. The CDR3 contains 14 residues. CDR1 and CDR2 from the germline V gene are SGHRS and YFSETQ. The CDR3 region is CASSLFGSSTEAFF. CDR3 coding DNA: TGCGCCAGCAGCTTGTTCGGGTCTAGCACTGAAGCTTTCTTT.

This chain uses TRBV25-1 with TRBJ1-3, with TRBD1 matching over 7 bases. In germline, CDR1 is MGHDK, CDR2 SYGVNS. Losses at the gene ends were 4 bases for V and 0 bases for J; bases not matched to a gene: 9. This CDR3 has 17 amino acids. The CDR3 is CASSARQGLGSGNTIYF. The CDR3 nucleotides read TGTGCCAGCAGTGCCAGACAGGGTCTAGGCTCTGGAAACACCATATATTTT. Full variable domain (rest looked up from reference TRBV25-1 and TRBJ1-3): EADIYQTPRYLVIGTGKKITLECSQTMGHDKMYWYQQDPGMELHLIHYSYGVNSTEKGDLSSESTVSRIRTEHFPLTLESARPSHTSQYLCASSARQGLGSGNTIYFGEGSWLTVV.

The chain links TRBV2 to TRBJ2-2; 9 positions match TRBD2. The CDR3 loop spans 19 amino acids. The germline V gene has CDR1 SNHLY and CDR2 FYNNEI. The V gene end was trimmed by 4 bases and the J gene end by 6 bases; junction bases not matched to a gene: 18. CDR3: CASSVRNLAGLSKSGELFF. For the CDR3, the DNA is TGTGCCAGCAGTGTGCGAAACCTAGCGGGGTTGTCTAAGTCCGGGGAGCTGTTTTTT.

The rearrangement joins TRBV6-5 to TRBJ2-7, with TRBD2 matching over 8 bases. The CDR3 spans 15 residues. Germline values: CDR1 MNHEY, CDR2 SVGAGI. V dropped 6 bases and J dropped 2; count of bases not matched to a gene: 9. For the CDR3, the DNA is TGTGCCAGCAGGCAACAGCGGGGGACTCCCTACGAGCAGTACTTC. This translates into CASRQQRGTPYEQYF.

The rearrangement links TRBV9 to TRBJ1-1, with no clear D. CDR3 length: 14 amino acids. The germline V gene encodes CDR1 SGDLS and CDR2 YYNGEE. V was clipped by 3 bases and J by 0 bases, with 9 bases between them. CDR3 residues: CASSGSEVNTEAFF. CDR3 bases: TGTGCCAGCAGCGGGTCAGAGGTGAACACTGAAGCTTTCTTT.

About this clone itself: Within the sample, other DNA sequences also encode this same CDR3. The rearrangement joins TRBV6-5 to TRBJ1-5, with no clear D. The V and J ends lost 0 bases and 0 bases respectively, with 6 bases between them. Germline values: CDR1 MNHEY, CDR2 SVGAGI. The CDR3 has 15 residues. This CDR3 reads CASSYSSNSNQPQHF. CDR3 bases: TGTGCCAGCAGTTACTCCAGTAATAGCAATCAGCCCCAGCATTTT.

The chain uses TRBV19 and TRBJ1-1; D uncertain. This CDR3 comprises 13 residues. Deletions cut 0 bases from V and 11 bases from J, with 13 bases between. Germline V CDR1 and CDR2: LNHDA, SQIVND (reference sequence). Written as DNA, the CDR3 is TGTGCCAGTAGTATAGACCGGGCTCCCCGGGCTTTCTTT. It is translated as CASSIDRAPRAFF.

J is TRBJ2-7 and V is TRBV7-2, with a possible D match to TRBD2 (6 bases). Trimming removed 4 bases at V and 3 bases at J, with 10 bases between. The length of the CDR3 is 13 residues. Germline CDR1 SGHTA, CDR2 FQGNSA. The CDR3 sequence: CASSSYSGYEQYF. CDR3 bases: TGTGCCAGCAGCTCATATAGCGGCTACGAGCAGTACTTC.

This sequence joins TRBV6-5 and TRBJ2-7; no reliable D call. There are 14 residues in the CDR3. Trimming took 6 bases from V and 6 from J, leaving 18 bases between them. CDR1 and CDR2 (germline): MNHEY, SVGAGI. CDR3 protein: CASRATGLWGEQYF. CDR3 sequence (DNA): TGTGCCAGCAGAGCGACCGGTTTATGGGGCGAGCAGTACTTC.

The chain has TRBV15 and TRBJ1-5, with 12 bases matching TRBD1. Germline assignment: CDR1 LNHNV and CDR2 YYDKDF (reference sequence). This CDR3 contains 15 residues. V dropped 5 bases and J dropped 2; count of bases not matched to a gene: 1. CDR3 DNA sequence: TGTGCCACCAGCGGGACAGGGGGCGGCAATCAGCCCCAGCATTTT. As protein: CATSGTGGGNQPQHF.

On this clone: The sample holds other DNA sequences that translate to the same CDR3. The rearrangement links TRBV30 to TRBJ1-4; D possibly corresponds to TRBD1 (5 bases). Germline values: CDR1 GTSNPN, CDR2 SVGIG (reference sequence). This CDR3 spans 13 amino acids. Between the trimmed V and J ends, which lost 0 bases and 5 bases, there was a span of 7 bases. In DNA form, the CDR3 reads TGTGCCTGGAGTGTACGGGGGAATGAAAAACTGTTTTTT. This sequence encodes CAWSVRGNEKLFF.